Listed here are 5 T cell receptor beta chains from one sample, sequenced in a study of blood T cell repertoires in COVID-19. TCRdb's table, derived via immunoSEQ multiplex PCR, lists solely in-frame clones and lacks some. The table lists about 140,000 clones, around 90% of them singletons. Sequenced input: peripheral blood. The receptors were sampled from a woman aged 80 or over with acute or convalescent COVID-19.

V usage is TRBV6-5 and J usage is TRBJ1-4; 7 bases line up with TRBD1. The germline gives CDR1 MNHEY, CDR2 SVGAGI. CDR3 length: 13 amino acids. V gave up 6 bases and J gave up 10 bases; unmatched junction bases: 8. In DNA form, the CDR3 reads TGTGCCAGCAGAGGGACAGATAGTCGAAAACTGTTTTTT. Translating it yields CASRGTDSRKLFF.

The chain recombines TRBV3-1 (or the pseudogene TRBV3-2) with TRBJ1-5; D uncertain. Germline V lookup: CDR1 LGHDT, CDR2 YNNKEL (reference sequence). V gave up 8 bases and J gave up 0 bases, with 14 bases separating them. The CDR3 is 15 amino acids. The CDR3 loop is CASLCQRISNQPQHF. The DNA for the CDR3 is TGTGCCAGCCTGTGTCAGAGGATTAGCAATCAGCCCCAGCATTTT.

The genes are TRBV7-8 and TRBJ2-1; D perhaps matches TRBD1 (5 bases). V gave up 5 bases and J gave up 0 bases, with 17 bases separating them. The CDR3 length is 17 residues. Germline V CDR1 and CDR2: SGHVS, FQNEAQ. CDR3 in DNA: TGTGCCAGCAGCAGGGGCCCGGGCCTACTCTCCTACAATGAGCAGTTCTTC. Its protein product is CASSRGPGLLSYNEQFF.

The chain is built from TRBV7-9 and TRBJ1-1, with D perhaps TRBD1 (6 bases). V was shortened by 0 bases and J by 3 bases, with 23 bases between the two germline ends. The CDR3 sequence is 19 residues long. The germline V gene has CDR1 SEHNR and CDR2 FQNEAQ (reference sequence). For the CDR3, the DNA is TGTGCCAGCAGCTTAGCGAGGGGAGGGGGTACGGTTGGGGACACTGAAGCTTTCTTT. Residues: CASSLARGGGTVGDTEAFF.

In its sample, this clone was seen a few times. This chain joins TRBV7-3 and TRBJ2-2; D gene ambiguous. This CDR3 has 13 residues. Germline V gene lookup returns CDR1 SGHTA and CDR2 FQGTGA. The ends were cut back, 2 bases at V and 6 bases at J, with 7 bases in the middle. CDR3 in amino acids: CASSLRRAGELFF. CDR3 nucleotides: TGTGCCAGCAGCTTACGGAGAGCCGGGGAGCTGTTTTTT.